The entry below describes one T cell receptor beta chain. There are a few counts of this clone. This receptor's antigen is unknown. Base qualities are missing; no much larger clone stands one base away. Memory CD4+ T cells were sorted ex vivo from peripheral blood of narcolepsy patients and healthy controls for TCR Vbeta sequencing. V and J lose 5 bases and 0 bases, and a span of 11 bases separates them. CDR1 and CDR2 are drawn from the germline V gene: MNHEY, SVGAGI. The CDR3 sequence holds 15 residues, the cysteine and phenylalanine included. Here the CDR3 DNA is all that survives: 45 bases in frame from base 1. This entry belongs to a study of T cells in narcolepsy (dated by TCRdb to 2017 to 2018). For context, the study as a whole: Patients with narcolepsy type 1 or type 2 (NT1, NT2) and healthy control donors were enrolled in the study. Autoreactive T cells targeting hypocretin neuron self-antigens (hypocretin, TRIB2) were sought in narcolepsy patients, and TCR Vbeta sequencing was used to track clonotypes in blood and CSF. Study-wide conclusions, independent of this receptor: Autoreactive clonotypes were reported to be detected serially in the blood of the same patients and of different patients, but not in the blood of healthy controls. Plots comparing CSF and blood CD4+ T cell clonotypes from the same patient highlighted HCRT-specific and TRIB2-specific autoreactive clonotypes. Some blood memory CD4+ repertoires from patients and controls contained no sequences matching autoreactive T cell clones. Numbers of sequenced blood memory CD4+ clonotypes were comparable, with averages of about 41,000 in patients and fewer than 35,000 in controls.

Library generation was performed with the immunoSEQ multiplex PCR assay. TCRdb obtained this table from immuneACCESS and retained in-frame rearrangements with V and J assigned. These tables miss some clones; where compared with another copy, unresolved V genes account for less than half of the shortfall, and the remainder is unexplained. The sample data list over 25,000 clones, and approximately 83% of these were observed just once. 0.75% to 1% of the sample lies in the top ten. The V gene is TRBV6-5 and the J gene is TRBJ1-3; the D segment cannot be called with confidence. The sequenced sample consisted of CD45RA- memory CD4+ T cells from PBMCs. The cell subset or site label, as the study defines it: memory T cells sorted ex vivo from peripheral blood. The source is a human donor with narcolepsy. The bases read TGTGCCAGCAGTGGTGACGTATCCTCTGGAAACACCATATATTTT. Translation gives CASSGDVSSGNTIYF.